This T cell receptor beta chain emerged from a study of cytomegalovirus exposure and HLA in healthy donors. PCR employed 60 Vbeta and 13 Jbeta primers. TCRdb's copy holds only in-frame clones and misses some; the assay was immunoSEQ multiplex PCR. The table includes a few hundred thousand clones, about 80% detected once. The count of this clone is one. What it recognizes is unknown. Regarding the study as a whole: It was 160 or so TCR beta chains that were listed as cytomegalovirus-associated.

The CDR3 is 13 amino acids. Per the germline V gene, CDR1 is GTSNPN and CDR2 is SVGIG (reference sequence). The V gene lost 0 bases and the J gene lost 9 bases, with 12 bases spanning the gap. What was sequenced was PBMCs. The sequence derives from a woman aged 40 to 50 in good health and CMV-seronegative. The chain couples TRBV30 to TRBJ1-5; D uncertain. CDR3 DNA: TGTGCCTGGAGTGTATCCCCCGGAGGGCCCCAGCATTTT. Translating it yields CAWSVSPGGPQHF.